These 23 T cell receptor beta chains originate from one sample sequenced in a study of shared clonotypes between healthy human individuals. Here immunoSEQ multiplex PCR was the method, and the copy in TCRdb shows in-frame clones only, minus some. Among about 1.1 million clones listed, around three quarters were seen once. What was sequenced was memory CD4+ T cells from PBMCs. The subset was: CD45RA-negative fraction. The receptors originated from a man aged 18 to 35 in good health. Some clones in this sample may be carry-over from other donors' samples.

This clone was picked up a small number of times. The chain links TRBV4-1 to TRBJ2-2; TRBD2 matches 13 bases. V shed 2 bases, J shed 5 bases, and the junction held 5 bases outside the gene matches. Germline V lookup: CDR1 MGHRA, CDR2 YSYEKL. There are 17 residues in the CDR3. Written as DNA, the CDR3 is TGCGCCAGCAGCCAAATCACTAGCGGGAGGGGGACCGGGGAGCTGTTTTTT. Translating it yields CASSQITSGRGTGELFF.

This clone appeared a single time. The CDR3 DNA follows: TGTGCCAGCAGGAGACAGGGGGCGTCAGGGGAGACCCAGTACTTC. Translation: CASRRQGASGETQYF. The gene calls are TRBV2 and TRBJ2-5, with 10 bases that match TRBD1. This CDR3 region has 15 residues. Germline V gene data show CDR1 as SNHLY and CDR2 as FYNNEI. Trimming took 6 bases from V and 5 from J; bases not matched to a gene: 9. The variable domain in full, with the rest retrieved from reference TRBV2 and TRBJ2-5, is EPEVTQTPSHQVTQMGQEVILRCVPISNHLYFYWYRQILGQKVEFLVSFYNNEISEKSEIFDDQFSVERPDGSNFTLKIRSTKLEDSAMYFCASRRQGASGETQYFGPGTRLLVL.

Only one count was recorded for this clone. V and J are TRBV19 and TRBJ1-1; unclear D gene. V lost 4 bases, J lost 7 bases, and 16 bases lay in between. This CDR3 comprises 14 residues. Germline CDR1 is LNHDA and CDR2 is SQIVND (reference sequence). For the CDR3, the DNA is TGTGCCAGTAGTACCAAAAATTCGGTTGGTGAAGCTTTCTTT. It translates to CASSTKNSVGEAFF. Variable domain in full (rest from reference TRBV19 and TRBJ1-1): DGGITQSPKYLFRKEGQNVTLSCEQNLNHDAMYWYRQDPGQGLRLIYYSQIVNDFQKGDIAEGYSVSREKKESFPLTVTSAQKNPTAFYLCASSTKNSVGEAFFGQGTRLTVV.

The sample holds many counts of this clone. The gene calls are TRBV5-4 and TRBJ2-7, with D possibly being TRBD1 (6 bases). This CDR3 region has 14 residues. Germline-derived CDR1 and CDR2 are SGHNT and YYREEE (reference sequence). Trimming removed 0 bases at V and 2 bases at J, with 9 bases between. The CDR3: CASSLVGQPYEQYF. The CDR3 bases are TGTGCCAGCAGCTTGGTAGGACAGCCCTACGAGCAGTACTTC. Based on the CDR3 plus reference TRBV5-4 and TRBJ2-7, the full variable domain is ETGVTQSPTHLIKTRGQQVTLRCSSQSGHNTVSWYQQALGQGPQFIFQYYREEENGRGNFPPRFSGLQFPNYSSELNVNALELDDSALYLCASSLVGQPYEQYFGPGTRLTVT.

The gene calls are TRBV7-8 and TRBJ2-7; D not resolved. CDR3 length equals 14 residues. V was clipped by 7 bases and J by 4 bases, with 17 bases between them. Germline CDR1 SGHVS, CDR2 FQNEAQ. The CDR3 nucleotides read TGTGCCAGCACCGTAAACCCTGGCGGTTACGAGCAGTACTTC. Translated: CASTVNPGGYEQYF.

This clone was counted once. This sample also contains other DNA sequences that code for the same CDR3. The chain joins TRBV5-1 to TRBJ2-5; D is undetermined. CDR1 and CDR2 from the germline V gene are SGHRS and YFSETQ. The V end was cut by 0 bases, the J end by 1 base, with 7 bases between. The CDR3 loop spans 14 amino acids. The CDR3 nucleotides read TGCGCCAGCAGCTTGGCCGGCAGCCAAGAGACCCAGTACTTC. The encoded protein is CASSLAGSQETQYF. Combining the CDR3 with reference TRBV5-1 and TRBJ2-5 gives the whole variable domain KAGVTQTPRYLIKTRGQQVTLSCSPISGHRSVSWYQQTPGQGLQFLFEYFSETQRNKGNFPGRFSGRQFSNSRSEMNVSTLELGDSALYLCASSLAGSQETQYFGPGTRLLVL.

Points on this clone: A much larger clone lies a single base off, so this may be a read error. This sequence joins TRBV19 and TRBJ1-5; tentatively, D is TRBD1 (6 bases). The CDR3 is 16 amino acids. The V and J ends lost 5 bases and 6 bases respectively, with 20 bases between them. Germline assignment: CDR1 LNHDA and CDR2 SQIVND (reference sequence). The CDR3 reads CASSPGDRGFSQPQHF. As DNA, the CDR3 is TGTGCCAGTAGTCCAGGGGACCGGGGGTTCAGTCAGCCCCAGCATTTT. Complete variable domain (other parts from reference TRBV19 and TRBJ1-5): DGGITQSPKYLFRKEGQNVTLSCEQNLNHDAMYWYRQDPGQGLRLIYYSQIVNDFQKGDIAEGYSVSREKKESFPLTVTSAQKNPTAFYLCASSPGDRGFSQPQHFGDGTRLSIL.

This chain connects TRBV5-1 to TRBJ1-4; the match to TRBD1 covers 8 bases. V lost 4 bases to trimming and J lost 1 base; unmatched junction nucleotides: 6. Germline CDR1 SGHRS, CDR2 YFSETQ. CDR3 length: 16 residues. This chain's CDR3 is CASSHEQGGTNEKLFF. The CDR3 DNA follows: TGCGCCAGCAGCCATGAACAGGGGGGAACTAATGAAAAACTGTTTTTT. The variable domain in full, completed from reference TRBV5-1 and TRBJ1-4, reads KAGVTQTPRYLIKTRGQQVTLSCSPISGHRSVSWYQQTPGQGLQFLFEYFSETQRNKGNFPGRFSGRQFSNSRSEMNVSTLELGDSALYLCASSHEQGGTNEKLFFGSGTQLSVL.

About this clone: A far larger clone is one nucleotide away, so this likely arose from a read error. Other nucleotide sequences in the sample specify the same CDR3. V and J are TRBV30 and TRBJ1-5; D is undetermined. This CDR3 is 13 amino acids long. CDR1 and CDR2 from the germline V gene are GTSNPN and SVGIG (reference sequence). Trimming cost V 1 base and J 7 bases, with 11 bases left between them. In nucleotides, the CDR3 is TGTGCCTGGAGTGGGACGGGGAACCAGCCCCAGCATTTT. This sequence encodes CAWSGTGNQPQHF. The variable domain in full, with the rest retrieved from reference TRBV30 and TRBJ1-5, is SQTIHQWPATLVQPVGSPLSLECTVEGTSNPNLYWYRQAAGRGLQLLFYSVGIGQISSEVPQNLSASRPQDRQFILSSKKLLLSDSGFYLCAWSGTGNQPQHFGDGTRLSIL.

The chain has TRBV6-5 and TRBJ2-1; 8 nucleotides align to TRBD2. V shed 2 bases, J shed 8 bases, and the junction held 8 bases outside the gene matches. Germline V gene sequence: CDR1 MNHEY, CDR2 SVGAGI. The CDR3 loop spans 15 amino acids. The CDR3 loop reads CASSYLIAGRDEQFF. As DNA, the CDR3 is TGTGCCAGCAGTTACCTAATAGCGGGGAGGGATGAGCAGTTCTTC.

CDR3 in amino acids: CASSLDRGAFTDTQYF. The CDR3 DNA sequence: TGTGCCAGCAGCTTAGATCGCGGGGCTTTCACAGATACGCAGTATTTT. The V and J genes are TRBV7-9 and TRBJ2-3, with TRBD2 as a possible D gene (6 bases). This CDR3 has 16 amino acids. The V end lost 1 base, the J end lost 2 bases, and 13 bases lay between the germline ends. CDR1 and CDR2 from the germline V gene are SEHNR and FQNEAQ (reference sequence). The whole variable domain, remainder taken from reference TRBV7-9 and TRBJ2-3, is DTGVSQNPRHKITKRGQNVTFRCDPISEHNRLYWYRQTLGQGPEFLTYFQNEAQLEKSRLLSDRFSAERPKGSFSTLEIQRTEQGDSAMYLCASSLDRGAFTDTQYFGPGTRLTVL.

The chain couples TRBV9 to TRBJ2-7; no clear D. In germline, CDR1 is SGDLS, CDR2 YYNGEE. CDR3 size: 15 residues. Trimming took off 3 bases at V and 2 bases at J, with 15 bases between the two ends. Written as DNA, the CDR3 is TGTGCCAGCAGCGCATCGTCCAGCCAGGCCTACGAGCAGTACTTC. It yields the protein CASSASSSQAYEQYF. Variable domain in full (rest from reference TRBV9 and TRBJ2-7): DSGVTQTPKHLITATGQRVTLRCSPRSGDLSVYWYQQSLDQGLQFLIQYYNGEERAKGNILERFSAQQFPDLHSELNLSSLELGDSALYFCASSASSSQAYEQYFGPGTRLTVT.

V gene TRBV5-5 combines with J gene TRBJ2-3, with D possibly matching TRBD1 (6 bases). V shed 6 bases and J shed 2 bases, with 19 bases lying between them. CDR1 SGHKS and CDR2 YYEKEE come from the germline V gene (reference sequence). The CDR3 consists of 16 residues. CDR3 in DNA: TGTGCCAGCACCGAGAGGCGGTTGGGACACACAGATACGCAGTATTTT. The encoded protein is CASTERRLGHTDTQYF.

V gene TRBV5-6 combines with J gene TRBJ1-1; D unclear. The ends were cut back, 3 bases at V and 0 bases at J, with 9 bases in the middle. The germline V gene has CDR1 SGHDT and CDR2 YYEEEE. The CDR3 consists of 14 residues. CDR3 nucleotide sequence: TGTGCCAGCAGCTCTTGGCCGGTGAACACTGAAGCTTTCTTT. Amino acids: CASSSWPVNTEAFF.

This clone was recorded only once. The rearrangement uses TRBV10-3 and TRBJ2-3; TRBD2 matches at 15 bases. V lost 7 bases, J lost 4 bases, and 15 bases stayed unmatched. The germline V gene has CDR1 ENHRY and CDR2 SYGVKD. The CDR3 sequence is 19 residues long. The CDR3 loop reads CAINPGLAGGTARPDTQYF. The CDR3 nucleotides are TGTGCCATCAACCCGGGACTAGCGGGAGGCACGGCACGGCCAGATACGCAGTATTTT.

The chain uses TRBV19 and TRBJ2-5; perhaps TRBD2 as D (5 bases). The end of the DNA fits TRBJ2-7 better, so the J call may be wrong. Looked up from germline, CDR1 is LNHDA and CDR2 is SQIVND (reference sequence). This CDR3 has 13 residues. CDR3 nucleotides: TGTGCCAGTAGTAGGAGGAGCTCCTACGAGCAGTACTTC. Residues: CASSRRSSYEQYF.

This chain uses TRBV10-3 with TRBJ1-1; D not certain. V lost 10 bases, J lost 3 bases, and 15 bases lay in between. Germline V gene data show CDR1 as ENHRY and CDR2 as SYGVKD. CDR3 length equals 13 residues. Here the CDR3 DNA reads TGTGCCAGCAAATTTAGGGCGGACACTGAAGCTTTCTTT. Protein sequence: CASKFRADTEAFF.

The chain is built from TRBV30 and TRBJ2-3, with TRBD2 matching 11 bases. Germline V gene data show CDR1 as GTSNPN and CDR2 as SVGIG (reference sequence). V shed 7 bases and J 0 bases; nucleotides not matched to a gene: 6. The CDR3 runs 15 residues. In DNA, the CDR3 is TGTGCCTCCTTCTCTAGCGGGAGGAGCACAGATACGCAGTATTTT. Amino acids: CASFSSGRSTDTQYF. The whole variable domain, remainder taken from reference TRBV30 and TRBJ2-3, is SQTIHQWPATLVQPVGSPLSLECTVEGTSNPNLYWYRQAAGRGLQLLFYSVGIGQISSEVPQNLSASRPQDRQFILSSKKLLLSDSGFYLCASFSSGRSTDTQYFGPGTRLTVL.

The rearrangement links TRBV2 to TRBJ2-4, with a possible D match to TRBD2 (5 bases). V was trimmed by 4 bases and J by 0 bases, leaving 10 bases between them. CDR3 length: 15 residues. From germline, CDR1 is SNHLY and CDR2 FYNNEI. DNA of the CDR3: TGTGCCAGCAGTGCGGAGGTAATAGCCAAAAACATTCAGTACTTC. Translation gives CASSAEVIAKNIQYF.

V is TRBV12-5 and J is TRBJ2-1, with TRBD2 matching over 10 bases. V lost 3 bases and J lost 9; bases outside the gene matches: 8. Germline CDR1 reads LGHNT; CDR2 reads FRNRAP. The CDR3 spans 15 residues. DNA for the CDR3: TGTGCTAGTGGTTTTGGGGGGACTAGCGCATTTGAGCAGTTCTTC. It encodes CASGFGGTSAFEQFF.

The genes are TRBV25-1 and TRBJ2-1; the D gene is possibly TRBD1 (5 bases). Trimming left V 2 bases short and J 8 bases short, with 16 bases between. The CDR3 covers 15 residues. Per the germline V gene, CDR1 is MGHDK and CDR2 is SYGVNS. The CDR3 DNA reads TGTGCCAGCAGTGAAGGTGGGGCAGGTAATGATGAGCAGTTCTTC. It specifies CASSEGGAGNDEQFF.

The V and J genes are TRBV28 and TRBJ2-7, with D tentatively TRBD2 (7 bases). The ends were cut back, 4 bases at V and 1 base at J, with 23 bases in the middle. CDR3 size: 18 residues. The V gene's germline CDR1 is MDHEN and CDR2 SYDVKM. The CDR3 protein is CASSWGTGGGGWSYEQYF. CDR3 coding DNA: TGTGCCAGCAGTTGGGGTACGGGGGGCGGTGGGTGGTCCTACGAGCAGTACTTC.

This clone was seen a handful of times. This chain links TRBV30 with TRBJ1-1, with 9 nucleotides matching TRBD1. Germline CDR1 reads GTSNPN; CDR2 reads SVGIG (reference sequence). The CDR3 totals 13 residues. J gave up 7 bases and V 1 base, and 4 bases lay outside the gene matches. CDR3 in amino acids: CAWSAGTGLEAFF. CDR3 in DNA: TGTGCCTGGAGTGCAGGGACAGGGCTTGAAGCTTTCTTT. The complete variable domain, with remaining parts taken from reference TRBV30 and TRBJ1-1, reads SQTIHQWPATLVQPVGSPLSLECTVEGTSNPNLYWYRQAAGRGLQLLFYSVGIGQISSEVPQNLSASRPQDRQFILSSKKLLLSDSGFYLCAWSAGTGLEAFFGQGTRLTVV.